This is a list of T cell receptor beta chains from one sample in a study of blood T cell repertoires in COVID-19. Clones were read by immunoSEQ multiplex PCR, and TCRdb kept only the in-frame ones, dropping some. The sample shows roughly 260,000 clones, about nine tenths of them seen only once. The sequencing sample was made of peripheral blood. The receptors shown here come from a woman between 40 and 55 years old with acute or convalescent COVID-19. The conserved cysteine and the conserved F or W are not part of the CDR3 here. Fields, in order: J gene, V gene, CDR3 protein.

J: TRBJ1-2; V: TRBV6-5; CDR3: ASSYRVGYT
J: TRBJ2-2; V: TRBV7-6; CDR3: ASSTRTQANTGELF
J: TRBJ2-1; V: TRBV7-2; CDR3: ASSLRGGAYNEQF
J: TRBJ1-2; V: TRBV9; CDR3: ASSVGTDYGYT
J: TRBJ1-5; V: TRBV11-2; CDR3: ASSLAGGQPQH
J: TRBJ2-5; V: TRBV7-3; CDR3: ASSQVGLAGLSRETQY
J: TRBJ1-1; V: TRBV3-1/TRBV3-2; CDR3: ASSLQGSAEAF
J: TRBJ2-2; V: TRBV30; CDR3: AFLLSPYTGELF
J: TRBJ1-2; V: TRBV29-1; CDR3: SSGRGRDNYGYT
J: TRBJ1-5; V: TRBV6-1; CDR3: ASSGRDRVSRGNQPQH
J: TRBJ1-4; V: TRBV5-1; CDR3: ASSPRTGWTNEKLF
J: TRBJ2-2; V: TRBV19; CDR3: ASRDTGGNTGELF
J: TRBJ2-3; V: TRBV29-1; CDR3: SVDGLAGEDTQY
J: TRBJ2-3; V: TRBV5-1; CDR3: ASSLELSDTQY
J: TRBJ2-3; V: TRBV24-1; CDR3: ATSDPGGRSTDTQY
J: TRBJ2-3; V: TRBV30; CDR3: AWSPGTSGRTDTQY
J: TRBJ1-2; V: TRBV12-3/TRBV12-4; CDR3: ASSPANYGYT
J: TRBJ1-2; V: TRBV24-1; CDR3: ATSDPRGGHNRDRGHGYT
J: TRBJ2-1; V: TRBV4-1; CDR3: ASNTRQDSSYNEQF
J: TRBJ1-2; V: TRBV11-2; CDR3: ASSPGTGNGYT